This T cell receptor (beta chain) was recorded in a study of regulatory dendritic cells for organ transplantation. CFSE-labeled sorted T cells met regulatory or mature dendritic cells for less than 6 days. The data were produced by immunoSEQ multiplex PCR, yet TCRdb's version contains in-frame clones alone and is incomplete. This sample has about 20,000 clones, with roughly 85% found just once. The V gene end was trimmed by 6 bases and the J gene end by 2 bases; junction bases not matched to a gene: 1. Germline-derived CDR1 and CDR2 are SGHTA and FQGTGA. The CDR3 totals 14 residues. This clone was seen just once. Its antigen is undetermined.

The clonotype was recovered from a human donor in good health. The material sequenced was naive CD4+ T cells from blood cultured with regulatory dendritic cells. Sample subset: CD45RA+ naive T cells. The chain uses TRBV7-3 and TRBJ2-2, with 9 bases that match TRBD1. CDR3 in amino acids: CASRDRGNTGELFF. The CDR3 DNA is TGTGCCAGCAGGGACAGGGGAAACACCGGGGAGCTGTTTTTT.